The clone carrying this T cell receptor (beta chain) was counted a single time. V trimming: 3 bases; J trimming: 5 bases; junction bases outside the gene matches: 2. The CDR3 runs to 13 residues. Germline V gene sequence: CDR1 MGHRA, CDR2 YSYEKL. This sample was included in a study of T cell changes during pregnancy in multiple sclerosis. Assay: immunoSEQ multiplex PCR; the TCRdb copy retains only in-frame clones and omits some. The data show 74,000 or so clones, about 92% seen once. V is TRBV4-1 and J is TRBJ2-5, with 8 bases identical to TRBD1. Sample: CD4+ T cells from peripheral blood mononuclear cells, taken before pregnancy. The sequence was collected from a female donor with multiple sclerosis, enrolled in a pregnancy study. The DNA for the CDR3 is TGCGCCAGCAGCCAGACAGGGGTGGAGACCCAGTACTTC. It is translated as CASSQTGVETQYF.